A single sample gave rise to the 4 T cell receptor beta chains below, sequenced in a study of identifying expanded T cells in peripheral blood. The protocol was immunoSEQ multiplex PCR, while the TCRdb copy is restricted to in-frame clones and leaves out a portion. The table shows about 89,000 clones, with about 90% occurring only once. Sequencing input: blood. The source of these receptors is a person aged 18 to 69 in good health.

V is TRBV12-5 and J is TRBJ1-5; D not certain. This CDR3 is 13 amino acids long. Germline lookup yields CDR1 LGHNT and CDR2 FRNRAP. Trimming stripped 2 bases from V and 5 bases from J, with 7 bases between. CDR3 in DNA: TGTGCTAGTGGTTTGATGGCTGATCAGCCCCAGCATTTT. It encodes CASGLMADQPQHF.

This rearrangement joins TRBV27 to TRBJ2-7; D is unclear. Germline lookup yields CDR1 MNHEY and CDR2 SMNVEV (reference sequence). This CDR3 comprises 17 residues. V lost 4 bases to trimming and J lost 3 bases, with 22 bases between them. The CDR3 loop reads CASSSPQGHRHIYEQYF. In DNA form, the CDR3 reads TGTGCCAGCAGTTCGCCTCAAGGGCACCGTCATATCTACGAGCAGTACTTC.

The chain carries TRBV18 and TRBJ1-1; perhaps TRBD1 as D (6 bases). Germline CDR1 KGHSH, CDR2 LQKENI. The CDR3 totals 14 residues. With 6 bases removed from V and 3 bases from J, the gap between germline ends came to 14 bases. In nucleotides, the CDR3 is TGTGCCAGCTCTCTCCTACAGGGAGACACTGAAGCTTTCTTT. This codes for CASSLLQGDTEAFF.

In regard to this clone: One end of the junction fails to match germline, which may point to a read error. This rearrangement joins TRBV10-3 to TRBJ1-1, with TRBD1 matching 10 bases. CDR1 and CDR2 (germline): ENHRY, SYGVKD. This CDR3 contains 15 residues. DNA of the CDR3: TGTGCCATCAGGATGGGACAGGGGTCGAACGCTGAAGCTTTCTTT. Its translation: CAIRMGQGSNAEAFF.